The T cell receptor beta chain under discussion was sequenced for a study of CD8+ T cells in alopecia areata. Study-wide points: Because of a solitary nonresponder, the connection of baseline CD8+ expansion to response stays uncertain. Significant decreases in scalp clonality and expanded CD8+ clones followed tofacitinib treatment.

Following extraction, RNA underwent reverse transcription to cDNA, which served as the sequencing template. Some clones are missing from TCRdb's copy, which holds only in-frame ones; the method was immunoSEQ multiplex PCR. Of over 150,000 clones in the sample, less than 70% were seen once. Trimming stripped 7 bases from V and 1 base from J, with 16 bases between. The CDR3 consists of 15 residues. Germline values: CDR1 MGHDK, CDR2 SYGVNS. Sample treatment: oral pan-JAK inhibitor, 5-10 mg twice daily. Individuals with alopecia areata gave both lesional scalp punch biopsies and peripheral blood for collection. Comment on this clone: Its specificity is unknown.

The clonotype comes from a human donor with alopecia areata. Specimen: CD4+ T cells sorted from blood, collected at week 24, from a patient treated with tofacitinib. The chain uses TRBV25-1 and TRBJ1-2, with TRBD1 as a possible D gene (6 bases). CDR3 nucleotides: TGTGCCAGCAAGGGGGGGGACACCATTAACTATGGCTACACCTTC. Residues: CASKGGDTINYGYTF.